These 11 T cell receptor beta chains share one sample of origin, sequenced in a study of CD8 T cells in ankylosing spondylitis. From the 5' RACE reads, TCRdb called clonotypes with MiXCR, one entry per CDR3 protein. The data show roughly 180,000 distinct CDR3 sequences, around a tenth seen once. Sequenced: blood, either unsorted or a sorted T cell fraction (not recorded which). These receptors were collected from a male donor with ankylosing spondylitis or in good health (not recorded which).

This chain uses TRBV12-3 or TRBV12-4 with TRBJ2-3; the D is unclear. The CDR3 is 12 residues long. Trimming cost V 6 bases and J 5 bases, with 9 bases left between them. CDR3 sequence: CASSPGRDTQYF. In nucleotides, the CDR3 is TGTGCCAGCAGCCCCGGGCGAGATACGCAGTATTTT.

The J gene is TRBJ2-2, the V gene TRBV25-1; D is unclear. The CDR3 is 15 amino acids. Trimming stripped 5 bases from V and 3 bases from J, with 13 bases between. CDR1 MGHDK and CDR2 SYGVNS come from the germline V gene. The CDR3 reads CASSRRPPDTGELFF. DNA of the CDR3: TGTGCCAGCAGTAGACGCCCCCCGGACACCGGGGAGCTGTTTTTT.

This clonotype was picked up many times. The rearrangement joins TRBV5-1 to TRBJ1-3; 7 bases align to TRBD1. Germline V lookup: CDR1 SGHRS, CDR2 YFSETQ. With 0 bases clipped from V and 2 bases from J, the junction kept 2 bases outside the gene matches. CDR3 length equals 15 residues. The CDR3 region has the DNA TGCGCCAGCAGCTTGGGGGACAGAACTGGAAACACCATATATTTT. Translating it yields CASSLGDRTGNTIYF.

With regard to this clonotype: This could be a read error, since a much larger clone is one nucleotide away. The chain employs TRBV7-6 and TRBJ2-3; 10 bases are a match to TRBD2. The germline gives CDR1 SGHVS, CDR2 FNYEAQ. With 5 bases clipped from V and 6 bases from J, the junction kept 8 bases outside the gene matches. The CDR3 runs 15 residues. CDR3 in DNA: TGTGCCAGCAGCCCCAGCGGGGGGGCCGTGGATACGCAGTATTTT. Its translation: CASSPSGGAVDTQYF.

This clonotype was recorded at least ten times. Here the CDR3 DNA reads TGTGCCAGCAGCTATGGGACAGCTGAAAAACTGTTTTTT. Residues: CASSYGTAEKLFF. The V call is TRBV11-2, the J call TRBJ1-4, with 7 bases lining up with TRBD1. Germline lookup yields CDR1 SGHAT and CDR2 FQNNGV. With V trimmed by 4 bases and J by 7 bases, 3 bases remained unmatched. The CDR3 runs 13 residues.

Only a few counts were recorded for this clonotype. The CDR3 DNA reads as TGCGCCAGCAGCCAAGTGTCCGGGGTCAATGGCGGCTACACCTTC. Translated, it gives CASSQVSGVNGGYTF. The chain has TRBV4-3 and TRBJ1-2; D is undetermined. The CDR3 length is 15 residues. Trimming removed 1 base from V and 8 bases from J, with 17 bases in between. The V gene's germline CDR1 is LGHNA and CDR2 YSLEER.

This clonotype was counted many times. The rearrangement uses TRBV3-1 and TRBJ1-2; no clear D gene. CDR3 size: 12 residues. CDR1 is LGHDT, CDR2 YNNKEL, per germline (reference sequence). Trimming removed 7 bases from V and 4 bases from J, with 10 bases in between. The CDR3 nucleotides read TGTGCCAGCACGCGGGAGGGCTATGGCTACACCTTC. This gives the protein CASTREGYGYTF.

This clonotype came up a few times. V and J are TRBV5-1 and TRBJ2-2; no clear D gene. Germline V gene lookup returns CDR1 SGHRS and CDR2 YFSETQ. This CDR3 contains 14 residues. Deletions cut 2 bases from V and 2 bases from J, with 7 bases between. CDR3 sequence (DNA): TGCGCCAGCAGCTTCTCCGCTAACACCGGGGAGCTGTTTTTT. Protein: CASSFSANTGELFF.

This clonotype was observed a handful of times. The chain carries TRBV7-2 and TRBJ2-5, with 10 bases that match TRBD2. V lost 2 bases to trimming and J lost 2 bases; unmatched junction nucleotides: 8. Germline CDR1 reads SGHTA; CDR2 reads FQGNSA. The CDR3 totals 17 residues. CDR3 amino acids: CASSLSVSGGLQETQYF. In DNA form, the CDR3 reads TGTGCCAGCAGCTTAAGTGTTAGCGGGGGGTTACAAGAGACCCAGTACTTC. Looking up the rest from reference TRBV7-2 and TRBJ2-5 gives the full variable domain: GAGVSQSPSNKVTEKGKDVELRCDPISGHTALYWYRQSLGQGLEFLIYFQGNSAPDKSGLPSDRFSAERTGGSVSTLTIQRTQQEDSAVYLCASSLSVSGGLQETQYFGPGTRLLVL.

This clonotype was detected ten times or more. The chain couples TRBV5-1 to TRBJ2-1, with 7 bases matching TRBD1. This CDR3 is built from 17 residues. CDR1 SGHRS and CDR2 YFSETQ come from the germline V gene. V gave up 3 bases and J gave up 8 bases; unmatched junction bases: 17. The chain's CDR3 is CASSSRSNRGKRDEQFF. The CDR3 bases are TGCGCCAGCAGCTCCCGATCAAACAGGGGTAAGAGGGATGAGCAGTTCTTC.

This clonotype appeared many times. The rearrangement joins TRBV5-1 to TRBJ2-4, with 9 positions matching TRBD1. V dropped 4 bases and J dropped 0; count of bases not matched to a gene: 8. Per the germline V gene, CDR1 is SGHRS and CDR2 is YFSETQ. This CDR3 spans 17 amino acids. The CDR3 DNA reads as TGCGCCAGCAGCCCTCGACAGGGGGACCTAGCCAAAAACATTCAGTACTTC. This translates into CASSPRQGDLAKNIQYF.